This T cell receptor beta chain was recorded in a study of T cell repertoires in aging, cancer and after chemotherapy. Looked up from germline, CDR1 is MNHNY and CDR2 is SVGAGI (reference sequence). The CDR3 covers 13 residues. Deletions cut 6 bases from V and 7 bases from J, with 13 bases between. The template was genomic DNA from peripheral blood, not RNA. Concerning this clonotype itself: A much larger clone sits a single nucleotide away, making a read error possible.

Multiplex touch-down PCR with TRB-A/B primers amplified rearranged V-D-J TRB sequences. Each CDR3 protein is one row after TCRdb ran MiXCR on the multiplex PCR reads. The repertoire holds several thousand distinct CDR3 sequences, with roughly 30% as singletons. This clonotype was sampled from a human donor with a blood cancer. This rearrangement joins TRBV6-6 to TRBJ2-1, with no clear D. Material: blood. The CDR3, as DNA: TGTGCCAGCAGCTACGGCGCGGCGAATGAGCAGTTCTTC. Protein: CASSYGAANEQFF.